These 26 T cell receptor beta chains came from one sample sequenced in a study of a mutant IDH1 vaccine in newly diagnosed glioma. Produced via immunoSEQ multiplex PCR; TCRdb's table is partial and in-frame only. The repertoire holds 60,000 to 100,000 clones, with 75% to 90% as singletons. Their specific antigens are unknown. Time point meaning: week 23, last vaccination. Doses comprised 300 ug of mutant IDH1 20-mer peptide each, plus topical imiquimod. Sequences were derived from PBMCs, sampled from a glioma patient whose treatment included an IDH1 peptide vaccine. The receptors stem from a woman aged 50 to 65 with glioma.

This chain joins TRBV5-1 and TRBJ2-3, with 8 positions matching TRBD1. CDR1 SGHRS and CDR2 YFSETQ come from the germline V gene. Trimming cost V 3 bases and J 4 bases; bases outside gene matches: 7. CDR3 length equals 15 residues. The CDR3 sequence: CASSSTGGLSDTQYF. CDR3 nucleotide sequence: TGCGCCAGCAGCTCAACAGGGGGTCTCTCAGATACGCAGTATTTT.

The chain couples TRBV15 to TRBJ2-7; 15 bases are shared with TRBD2. The CDR3 contains 17 residues. Unmatched junction bases numbered 8, after V lost 7 bases and J lost 1 base. Germline CDR1 LNHNV, CDR2 YYDKDF (reference sequence). In DNA form, the CDR3 reads TGTGCCACCACCCCGGGACTAGCGGGAGGACAGTCCTACGAGCAGTACTTC. Translating gives CATTPGLAGGQSYEQYF.

The rearrangement uses TRBV29-1 and TRBJ2-7; 11 bases fit TRBD1. CDR3 length: 13 residues. After removal of 7 bases from V and 2 bases from J, the junction contained 4 bases not matched to a gene. Per the germline V gene, CDR1 is SQVTM and CDR2 is ANQGSEA. The CDR3 here is CSAQGQGAYEQYF. CDR3 in DNA: TGCAGCGCCCAGGGACAGGGGGCCTACGAGCAGTACTTC.

V is TRBV5-1 and J is TRBJ2-3; 11 bases match TRBD2. Trimming removed 5 bases from V and 5 bases from J; junction bases left unmatched: 13. The germline CDR1 and CDR2 sequences are SGHRS and YFSETQ. This CDR3 has 17 residues. CDR3 sequence (DNA): TGCGCCAGCAGGGAGGGCAAACTAGCGGGAGCGGGAGATACGCAGTATTTT. Translated: CASREGKLAGAGDTQYF.

The rearrangement links TRBV7-6 to TRBJ2-1, with 7 bases identical to TRBD2. This CDR3 contains 16 residues. The J segment lost 2 bases and the V segment lost 5 bases, leaving 9 bases of the junction unmatched. Per germline, CDR1 SGHVS and CDR2 FNYEAQ. This CDR3 is CASSPLLLAAYNEQFF. The CDR3 coding sequence is TGTGCCAGCAGCCCACTTCTTCTAGCGGCCTACAATGAGCAGTTCTTC. The full variable domain, its missing parts supplied by reference TRBV7-6 and TRBJ2-1, is GAGVSQSPRYKVTKRGQDVALRCDPISGHVSLYWYRQALGQGPEFLTYFNYEAQQDKSGLPNDRFSAERPEGSISTLTIQRTEQRDSAMYRCASSPLLLAAYNEQFFGPGTRLTVL.

The chain combines TRBV13 with TRBJ2-2; TRBD2 agrees at 13 bases. This CDR3 contains 18 residues. Trimming took 5 bases from V and 2 from J; bases not matched to a gene: 8. Germline CDR1 is PRHDT and CDR2 is FYEKMQ (reference sequence). The DNA for the CDR3 is TGTGCCAGCAGCCCGGGACTAGCGGGACTCTACAACACCGGGGAGCTGTTTTTT. This codes for CASSPGLAGLYNTGELFF. The full variable domain, its missing parts supplied by reference TRBV13 and TRBJ2-2, is AAGVIQSPRHLIKEKRETATLKCYPIPRHDTVYWYQQGPGQDPQFLISFYEKMQSDKGSIPDRFSAQQFSDYHSELNMSSLELGDSALYFCASSPGLAGLYNTGELFFGEGSRLTVL.

The chain uses TRBV6-5 and TRBJ2-3; 9 bases map to TRBD2. V dropped 6 bases and J dropped 5; count of bases not matched to a gene: 9. The CDR3 extends over 15 amino acids. Germline V gene sequence: CDR1 MNHEY, CDR2 SVGAGI. The CDR3 here is CASSSGGTSRDTQYF. In DNA form, the CDR3 reads TGTGCCAGCAGCAGCGGGGGGACTAGTCGAGATACGCAGTATTTT.

CDR3 amino acids: CASSRLAGDTQYF. The CDR3 coding sequence is TGCGCCAGCAGCAGACTAGCGGGAGATACGCAGTATTTT. The chain couples TRBV5-1 to TRBJ2-3; 10 bases map to TRBD2. Germline loops: CDR1 SGHRS, CDR2 YFSETQ. CDR3 length equals 13 residues. The junction had 1 base not matched to a gene; V was cut back by 4 bases and J by 5 bases.

The chain combines TRBV28 with TRBJ1-5; tentatively, D is TRBD1 (5 bases). The V gene's germline CDR1 is MDHEN and CDR2 SYDVKM. The length of the CDR3 is 17 residues. The ends were cut back, 1 base at V and 1 base at J, with 14 bases in the middle. CDR3 nucleotides: TGTGCCAGCAGTTTATCTGGGACGGGTGGGAGCAATCAGCCCCAGCATTTT. It specifies CASSLSGTGGSNQPQHF.

The chain is built from TRBV2 and TRBJ2-3, with 8 nucleotides matching TRBD2. CDR3 length equals 13 residues. Germline V lookup: CDR1 SNHLY, CDR2 FYNNEI. V lost 7 bases to trimming and J lost 6 bases; unmatched junction nucleotides: 6. The CDR3 DNA reads as TGTGCCAGCACCGGACTAGCTACCGATACGCAGTATTTT. Its protein is CASTGLATDTQYF.

The chain uses TRBV5-1 and TRBJ1-4; TRBD1 might be the D (6 bases). CDR1 is SGHRS and CDR2 is YFSETQ in the germline V gene. The CDR3 is made up of 13 amino acids. V was pared by 6 bases and J by 3 bases, with 9 bases between. The CDR3 DNA reads TGCGCCAGCAAGGACAGTCCTAATGAAAAACTGTTTTTT. It is translated as CASKDSPNEKLFF. Full variable domain (missing parts from reference TRBV5-1 and TRBJ1-4): KAGVTQTPRYLIKTRGQQVTLSCSPISGHRSVSWYQQTPGQGLQFLFEYFSETQRNKGNFPGRFSGRQFSNSRSEMNVSTLELGDSALYLCASKDSPNEKLFFGSGTQLSVL.

The CDR3 coding sequence is TGTGCCAGCAGCGCAGGACTAGCGGAAGGTACCGGGGAGCTGTTTTTT. It translates to CASSAGLAEGTGELFF. This chain links TRBV11-2 with TRBJ2-2; TRBD2 agrees at 10 bases. Per the germline V gene, CDR1 is SGHAT and CDR2 is FQNNGV. CDR3 length: 16 residues. After removal of 5 bases from V and 5 bases from J, the junction contained 8 bases not matched to a gene.

The genes are TRBV7-9 and TRBJ1-5; no reliable D call. CDR1 is SEHNR, CDR2 FQNEAQ, per germline (reference sequence). The CDR3 length is 12 residues. Trimming cost V 7 bases and J 2 bases, with 6 bases left between them. The CDR3 DNA sequence: TGTGCCAGCAATAGGGGCAATCAGCCCCAGCATTTT. Translated, it gives CASNRGNQPQHF.

The chain joins TRBV19 to TRBJ2-5; TRBD2 matches at 8 bases. The trim removed 4 bases at V and 2 bases at J, leaving 3 bases unmatched. Per germline, CDR1 LNHDA and CDR2 SQIVND (reference sequence). This CDR3 region has 14 residues. CDR3 loop: CASSRLAGQETQYF. CDR3 bases: TGTGCCAGTAGTAGGTTAGCGGGGCAAGAGACCCAGTACTTC.

V and J are TRBV2 and TRBJ2-2; 7 bases are shared with TRBD2. Trimming at V came to 10 bases and at J to 2 bases, leaving 10 bases not matched to a gene. The CDR3 extends over 15 amino acids. Germline CDR1 reads SNHLY; CDR2 reads FYNNEI. The CDR3 region has the DNA TGTGCCACCTCCGGGGAGGGGACCAACACCGGGGAGCTGTTTTTT. Translating gives CATSGEGTNTGELFF.

This clone showed up just once. The chain couples TRBV10-3 to TRBJ2-1, with 10 bases fitting TRBD2. Germline trimming cut 4 bases from V and 4 bases from J; bases unmatched to any gene: 7. This CDR3 is built from 16 residues. Germline V gene data show CDR1 as ENHRY and CDR2 as SYGVKD. The CDR3 spells CAISGASGSAYNEQFF. CDR3 bases: TGTGCCATCAGTGGGGCTAGCGGGAGTGCATACAATGAGCAGTTCTTC.

Notes on this clone: The identical CDR3 is also encoded by other nucleotide sequences in the sample. The rearrangement uses TRBV5-4 and TRBJ2-7; 8 bases fit TRBD2. The CDR3 runs 14 residues. V lost 4 bases, J lost 4 bases, and 7 bases stayed unmatched. The germline CDR1 and CDR2 sequences are SGHNT and YYREEE (reference sequence). The CDR3 reads CASSPGASGYEQYF. DNA of the CDR3: TGTGCCAGCAGCCCCGGAGCTAGCGGGTACGAGCAGTACTTC.

The genes are TRBV9 and TRBJ2-1; 10 bases fit TRBD2. With 0 bases clipped from V and 4 bases from J, the junction kept 1 base outside the gene matches. The CDR3 consists of 15 residues. CDR1 and CDR2 (germline): SGDLS, YYNGEE. CDR3: CASSVEGLAYNEQFF. Written as DNA, the CDR3 is TGTGCCAGCAGCGTAGAGGGACTAGCGTACAATGAGCAGTTCTTC.

The table lists this clone with a count of one. CDR3 sequence: CASSLDLGQTQYF. As DNA, the CDR3 is TGTGCCAGCAGCTTAGATCTGGGGCAGACCCAGTACTTC. This sequence joins TRBV11-2 and TRBJ2-5; a weak D match, TRBD1 (5 bases). The CDR3 totals 13 residues. Per the germline V gene, CDR1 is SGHAT and CDR2 is FQNNGV. Trimming pared 0 bases from V and 6 bases from J, leaving 8 bases between. Variable domain in full (rest from reference TRBV11-2 and TRBJ2-5): EAGVAQSPRYKIIEKRQSVAFWCNPISGHATLYWYQQILGQGPKLLIQFQNNGVVDDSQLPKDRFSAERLKGVDSTLKIQPAKLEDSAVYLCASSLDLGQTQYFGPGTRLLVL.

The rearrangement links TRBV11-3 to TRBJ2-2, with TRBD1 identical over 9 bases. The CDR3 runs to 16 residues. After removal of 4 bases from V and 5 bases from J, the junction contained 8 bases not matched to a gene. The germline V gene encodes CDR1 SGHNT and CDR2 YENEEA. The CDR3 loop is CASSSPGQGLTGELFF. The CDR3 DNA sequence: TGTGCCAGCAGCTCCCCGGGACAGGGTCTGACCGGGGAGCTGTTTTTT.

This chain joins TRBV10-3 and TRBJ2-3, with TRBD1 identical over 11 bases. The CDR3 extends over 16 amino acids. From germline, CDR1 is ENHRY and CDR2 SYGVKD. V trimming: 6 bases; J trimming: 0 bases; junction bases outside the gene matches: 5. CDR3 residues: CAIRRDRGTSTDTQYF. The DNA of the CDR3 is TGTGCCATCAGACGGGACAGGGGGACGAGCACAGATACGCAGTATTTT.

V and J are TRBV10-1 and TRBJ2-5; D possibly matches TRBD1 or TRBD2 (5 bases each). This CDR3 spans 13 amino acids. The V end lost 4 bases, the J end lost 4 bases, and 10 bases lay between the germline ends. Germline values: CDR1 WNHNN, CDR2 SYGVQD (reference sequence). In nucleotides, the CDR3 is TGCGCCAGCAGTGGAGGGGTTGGAGAGACCCAGTACTTC. Translating gives CASSGGVGETQYF.

This clone showed up just a few times. V is TRBV5-4 and J is TRBJ2-7, with TRBD2 matching 7 bases. Germline V gives CDR1 SGHNT, CDR2 YYREEE (reference sequence). The V gene end was trimmed by 2 bases and the J gene end by 0 bases; junction bases not matched to a gene: 5. The CDR3 sequence is 15 residues long. For the CDR3, the DNA is TGTGCCAGCAGCTTCATGGGAGGGTCCTCCTACGAGCAGTACTTC. Its translation: CASSFMGGSSYEQYF.

The chain links TRBV7-9 to TRBJ2-1, with TRBD2 identical over 10 bases. There are 16 residues in the CDR3. Per germline, CDR1 SEHNR and CDR2 FQNEAQ (reference sequence). J gave up 10 bases and V 5 bases, and 14 bases lay outside the gene matches. The CDR3 reads CASSQHRTSGYGEQFF. CDR3 nucleotides: TGTGCCAGCAGCCAGCACCGGACTAGCGGCTACGGGGAGCAGTTCTTC.

V usage is TRBV20-1 and J usage is TRBJ2-3; D remains unclear. The CDR3 has 11 amino acids. Per the germline V gene, CDR1 is DFQATT and CDR2 is SNEGSKA (reference sequence). DNA for the CDR3: TGCAGCGCACCGTGGGAAGATACGCAGTATTTT. Its protein product is CSAPWEDTQYF.

The J gene is TRBJ2-7, the V gene TRBV27; no firm D call. The V and J ends lost 2 bases and 7 bases respectively, with 12 bases between them. Germline assignment: CDR1 MNHEY and CDR2 SMNVEV (reference sequence). This CDR3 contains 13 residues. CDR3 coding DNA: TGTGCCAGCAGTTTAGGGTCCTTGGATGAGCAGTACTTC. Encoded protein: CASSLGSLDEQYF.